Below, one TCR beta chain is given with its context. V dropped 5 bases and J dropped 4 bases, with 25 bases sitting between them. CDR1 is KGHDR, CDR2 SFDVKD, per germline. The CDR3 loop spans 18 amino acids. The sample comes from a study of blood T cell repertoires in COVID-19. Sequencing used immunoSEQ multiplex PCR; TCRdb keeps in-frame clones, though not all of them. Seen here are 65,000 to 100,000 clones, 80% to 90% observed once, and the top ten hold 15% to 17%. Sequenced input: peripheral blood. This clonotype originated in an elderly woman with acute or convalescent COVID-19. The V gene is TRBV24-1, the J gene TRBJ1-2, with D perhaps TRBD1 (5 bases). The CDR3 reads CATSGSPGRGRSVYGYTF. The CDR3 DNA reads TGTGCCACCAGTGGCTCTCCCGGGAGGGGACGGTCCGTCTATGGCTACACCTTC.